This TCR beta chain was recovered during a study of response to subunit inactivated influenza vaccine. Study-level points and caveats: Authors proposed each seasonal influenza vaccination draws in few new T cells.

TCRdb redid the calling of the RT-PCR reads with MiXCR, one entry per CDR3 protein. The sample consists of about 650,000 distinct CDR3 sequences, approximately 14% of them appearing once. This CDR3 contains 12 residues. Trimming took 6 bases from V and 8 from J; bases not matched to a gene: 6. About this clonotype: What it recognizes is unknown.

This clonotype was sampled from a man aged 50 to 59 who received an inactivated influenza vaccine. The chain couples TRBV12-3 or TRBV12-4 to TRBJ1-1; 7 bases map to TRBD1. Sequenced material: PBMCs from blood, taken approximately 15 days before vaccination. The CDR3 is CASRRDSPEAFF. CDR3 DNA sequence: TGTGCCAGCAGACGGGACAGCCCAGAAGCTTTCTTT.